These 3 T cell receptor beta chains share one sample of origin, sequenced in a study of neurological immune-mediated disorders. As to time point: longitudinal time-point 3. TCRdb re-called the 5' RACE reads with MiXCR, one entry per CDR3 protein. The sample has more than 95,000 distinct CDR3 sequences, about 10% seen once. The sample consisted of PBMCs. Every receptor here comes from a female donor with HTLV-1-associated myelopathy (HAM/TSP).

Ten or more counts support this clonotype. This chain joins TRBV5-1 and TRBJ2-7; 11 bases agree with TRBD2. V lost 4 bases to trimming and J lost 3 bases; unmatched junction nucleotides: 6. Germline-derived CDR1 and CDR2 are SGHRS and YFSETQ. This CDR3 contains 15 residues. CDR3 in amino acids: CASSRGTSGFYEQYF. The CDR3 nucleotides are TGCGCCAGCAGCCGAGGGACTAGCGGTTTCTACGAGCAGTACTTC.

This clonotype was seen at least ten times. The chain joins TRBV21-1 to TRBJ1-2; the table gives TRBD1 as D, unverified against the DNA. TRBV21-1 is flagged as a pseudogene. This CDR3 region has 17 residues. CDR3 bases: TGTGCCAGCAGCAAAGGCTTAGTGCAGGGGGAAGACTATGGCTACACCTTC. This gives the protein CASSKGLVQGEDYGYTF.

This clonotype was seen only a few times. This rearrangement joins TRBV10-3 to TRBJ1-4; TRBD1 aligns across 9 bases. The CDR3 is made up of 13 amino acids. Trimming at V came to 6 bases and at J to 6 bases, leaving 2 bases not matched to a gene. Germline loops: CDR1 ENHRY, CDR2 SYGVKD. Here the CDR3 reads CAIRGQGHEKLFF. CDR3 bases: TGTGCCATCAGGGGACAGGGCCATGAAAAACTGTTTTTT.